Listed below are T cell receptor beta chains from one sample, sequenced in a study of Graves' ophthalmopathy and Graves' hyperthyroidism. In TCRdb, the multiplex PCR reads were re-called with MiXCR into one record per CDR3 protein. The data show some 750,000 distinct CDR3 sequences, 40% seen once. Sequencing was performed on peripheral blood. These receptors were collected from an adult man with Graves' ophthalmopathy. Both conserved end residues are part of each CDR3. The D gene is left open where the match is weak. Expanded clones get a size class; other rows say once, few or many, or leave the size out.

j_call d_call clone_size v_call cdr3_nt cdr3_aa
TRBJ1-2 NA once TRBV15 TGTGCCACCAGCATCGGTTCCGCTAACTATGGCTACACCTTC CATSIGSANYGYTF
TRBJ2-5 NA NA TRBV19 TGTGCCAGTAGTATTTATGGAGAGACCCAGTACTTC CASSIYGETQYF
TRBJ2-5 NA many TRBV24-1 TGTGCCACCAGTCTAACGGGGGAGACCCAGTACTTC CATSLTGETQYF
TRBJ1-5 NA NA TRBV29-1 TGCAGCTCTACCATGACGAATCAGCCCCAGCATTTT CSSTMTNQPQHF
TRBJ2-7 TRBD1 once TRBV29-1 TGCAGCGTTGGAGATCTCCAGGGGGTGGCGAGTGAGCAGTACTTC CSVGDLQGVASEQYF
TRBJ2-2 TRBD2 many TRBV7-9 TGTGCCAGCAGCTTAAGAGCGGGAGGCACCGGGGAGCTGTTTTTT CASSLRAGGTGELFF
TRBJ1-1 NA few TRBV7-9 TGTGCCAGCAGCCCCTTTGCTGAAGCTTTCTTT CASSPFAEAFF
TRBJ1-1 NA many TRBV10-3 TGTGCCAGCAGTTACTCCAGGAACACTGAAGCTTTCTTT CASSYSRNTEAFF
TRBJ1-2 NA few TRBV5-6 TGTGCCAGCAGCGGAGATCATAGGGATCACCCCACCTTC CASSGDHRDHPTF
TRBJ1-1 NA few TRBV10-3 TGTGCCAGCAGTGGGGGACCGAGGGAACTTTTT CASSGGPRELF
TRBJ2-7 NA few TRBV20-1 TGCAGTGCTAGACAGGGGGGACTCGGGGGAGGGAGGAACGAGCAGTACTTC CSARQGGLGGGRNEQYF
TRBJ1-1 NA NA TRBV28 TGTGCCAGCAGTTTTGCGGGCCTGAACACTGAAGCTTTCTTT CASSFAGLNTEAFF
TRBJ1-5 NA many TRBV25-1 TGTGCCAGCAGTGGTGACAGCTACAATCAGCCCCAGCATTTT CASSGDSYNQPQHF
TRBJ1-5 NA few TRBV10-3 TGTGCCAGCAGTTACGTCAGCCATAGCAATCAGCCCCAGCATTTT CASSYVSHSNQPQHF
TRBJ1-3 NA many TRBV10-3 TGTGCCATCAGTGAGCCGAGTAGCTCTGGAAACACCATATATTTT CAISEPSSSGNTIYF
TRBJ1-2 NA NA TRBV7-9 TGTGCCAGCTCACAACCGCAGGGAGCTAACTATGGCTACACCTTC CASSQPQGANYGYTF
TRBJ2-7 NA NA TRBV7-9 TGTGCCAGCAGCCGTCAAGGAGGCGGGACGTTGAACTACGAGCAGTACTTC CASSRQGGGTLNYEQYF
TRBJ2-2 NA few TRBV2 TGTGCCAGTGGTGGTTGGGGAAGGGGCACCGGGGAGCTGTTTTTT CASGGWGRGTGELFF
TRBJ2-7 NA NA TRBV11-2 TGTGCCAGCAGCTTAGAGAGTAGCTTC CASSLESSF
TRBJ1-2 TRBD1 NA TRBV10-3 TGTGCCCTCCGTGGGACAGGGGCAATCAGGGATGGCTACACCTTC CALRGTGAIRDGYTF
TRBJ1-5 TRBD1 NA TRBV2 TGTGCCAGCAGCGTGACAGGGTATGGAGGTTGCAATCAGCCCCAGCATTTT CASSVTGYGGCNQPQHF
TRBJ1-1 TRBD1 NA TRBV25-1 TGTGCCAGCAGTCGACCGCCGGGACAGGGGGCTGAAGCTTTCTTT CASSRPPGQGAEAFF
TRBJ2-5 NA NA TRBV10-3 TGTGCCAGCAGTTTAAGGGGAAGGCAAGGGACCCAGTACTTC CASSLRGRQGTQYF
TRBJ1-4 NA few TRBV12-3/TRBV12-4 TGTGCCAGCAGTTTGGCAATCGGTAACGAAAAACTGTTTTTT CASSLAIGNEKLFF
TRBJ2-5 TRBD2 NA TRBV25-1 TGTGCCAGCAGTGAAAGGACTAGCGGGGCCCAAGAGACCCAGTACTTC CASSERTSGAQETQYF
TRBJ1-4 TRBD1 NA TRBV7-2 TGTGCCAGTACGACAGGGCCTATGGGGGAAAAACTGCTTTTT CASTTGPMGEKLLF
TRBJ1-5 NA many TRBV24-1 TGTGCCACCAGTCTGGGCAGCGAGCCCCAGCATTTT CATSLGSEPQHF
TRBJ2-5 NA few TRBV5-5 TGTGCCAGCAGCTTGGGAGCAGGGTGGGAGACCCAGTACTTC CASSLGAGWETQYF
TRBJ2-1 NA NA TRBV11-3 TGTGCCAGCAGCTTAGGGACTACCTTGGAGCAGTTCTTC CASSLGTTLEQFF
TRBJ1-6 NA few TRBV19 TGTGCCAGTAGTATAATCCCCGGCCCCAGGAATTCACCCCTCCACTTT CASSIIPGPRNSPLHF
TRBJ1-3 TRBD1 many TRBV10-1 TGCGCCAGCAGCCCAGGGGGCTCTGGAAACACCATATATTTT CASSPGGSGNTIYF
TRBJ2-7 TRBD1 few TRBV5-5 TGTGCCAGCAGCTCGCTGGACAGGGGGCGGTACGAGCAGTACTTC CASSSLDRGRYEQYF
TRBJ1-2 TRBD1 many TRBV12-3/TRBV12-4 TGTGCCAGCAGTTTAGATCCGACAGGGAATGGCTACACCTTC CASSLDPTGNGYTF
TRBJ1-2 TRBD1 NA TRBV15 TGTGCCACCAGCAGCGACAGGGAAGGCTACACCTTC CATSSDREGYTF
TRBJ1-2 TRBD1 NA TRBV6-1 TGCGCCACCCCCGCCAGGACAGGGTTTGGCTACACCTTC CATPARTGFGYTF
TRBJ1-2 NA few TRBV20-1 TGCAGTGCTAGGCCCCCCACGGGGGCTACGGATGGCTACACCTTC CSARPPTGATDGYTF
TRBJ1-2 TRBD1 many TRBV7-9 TGTGCCAGCAGCCCTGGGACAGGGGCTGGCTACACCTTC CASSPGTGAGYTF
TRBJ1-5 NA NA TRBV4-3 TGCGCCAGCAGCCAAGATGGGCAGCCGGGCAATCAGCCCCAGCATTTT CASSQDGQPGNQPQHF
TRBJ1-5 NA few TRBV24-1 TGTGCCAGCAGTGAAGTTTCTCCTAGCAATCAGCCCCAGCATTTT CASSEVSPSNQPQHF
TRBJ2-7 NA few TRBV25-1 TGTGCCAGCAGTTTTATAGACAGGACCTACGAGCAGTACTTC CASSFIDRTYEQYF
TRBJ2-7 TRBD2 NA TRBV4-2 TGTGCCAGCAGCCAAGATGGGGTAGCGGGGGATTACGAGCAGTACTTC CASSQDGVAGDYEQYF
TRBJ1-1 NA few TRBV2 TGTGCCAGCAGTCTGTCCGTGATAGGGGGAGCACTGAACACTGAAGCTTTCTTT CASSLSVIGGALNTEAFF
TRBJ2-7 TRBD1 NA TRBV25-1 TGTGCCAGCAGCCAAGCCTCGGGACAGGCTACCTACGAGCAGTACTTC CASSQASGQATYEQYF
TRBJ2-7 NA many TRBV4-3 TGCGCCAGCAGCCAGGGCCTAGAGTACGAGCAGTACTTC CASSQGLEYEQYF
TRBJ1-6 NA NA TRBV6-5 TGTGCCAGCAGTTACTCCGGGCAGGGGTACAATTCACCCCTCCACTTT CASSYSGQGYNSPLHF
TRBJ2-7 NA NA TRBV29-1 TGCAGCTTAACTTATGGGACCTACGAGCAGTACTTC CSLTYGTYEQYF
TRBJ1-2 NA NA TRBV2 TGTGCCAGCAGTTCCCCGACAGGCAATTTGTATGGCTACACCTTC CASSSPTGNLYGYTF
TRBJ1-5 NA NA TRBV25-1 TGTGCCAGCAGTGCCGGGGGCAAGGGCAATCAGCCCCAGCATTTT CASSAGGKGNQPQHF